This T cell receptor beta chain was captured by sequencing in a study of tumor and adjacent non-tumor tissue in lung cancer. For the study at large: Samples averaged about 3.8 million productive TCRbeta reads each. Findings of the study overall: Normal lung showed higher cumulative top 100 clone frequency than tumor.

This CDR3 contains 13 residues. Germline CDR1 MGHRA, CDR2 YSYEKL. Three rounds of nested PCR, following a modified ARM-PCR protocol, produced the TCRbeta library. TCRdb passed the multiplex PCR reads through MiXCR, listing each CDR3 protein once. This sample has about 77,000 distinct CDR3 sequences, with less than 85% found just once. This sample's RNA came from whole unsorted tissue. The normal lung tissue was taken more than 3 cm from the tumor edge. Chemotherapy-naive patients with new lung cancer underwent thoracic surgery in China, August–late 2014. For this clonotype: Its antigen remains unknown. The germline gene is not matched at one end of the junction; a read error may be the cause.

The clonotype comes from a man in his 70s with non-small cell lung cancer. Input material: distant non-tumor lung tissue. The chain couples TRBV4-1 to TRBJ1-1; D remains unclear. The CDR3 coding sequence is TGCACCAGCAGCACCCACGGTGGCACTGAAGCTTTCTTT. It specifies CTSSTHGGTEAFF.